This T cell receptor beta chain was profiled in a study of T cell responses to AZD1222 COVID-19 vaccine. Findings and caveats of the study: Clonal diversity may have been underestimated in mostly white British donors.

Trimming removed 1 base at V and 2 bases at J, with 8 bases between. The CDR3 runs 13 residues. Germline lookup yields CDR1 GTSNPN and CDR2 SVGIG (reference sequence). Data came from immunoSEQ multiplex PCR; TCRdb stores just in-frame clones and leaves some out. This sample has more than 140,000 clones, with around 89% found just once. As for this clone: No antigen is known for it.

The sample was peripheral blood, taken on day 0 of AZD1222 vaccination. The sequence came from an adult in good health. The chain couples TRBV30 to TRBJ1-1; D may be TRBD1 (5 bases). DNA for the CDR3: TGTGCCTGGAGTGAGGGGTTTAACACTGAAGCTTTCTTT. It specifies CAWSEGFNTEAFF.